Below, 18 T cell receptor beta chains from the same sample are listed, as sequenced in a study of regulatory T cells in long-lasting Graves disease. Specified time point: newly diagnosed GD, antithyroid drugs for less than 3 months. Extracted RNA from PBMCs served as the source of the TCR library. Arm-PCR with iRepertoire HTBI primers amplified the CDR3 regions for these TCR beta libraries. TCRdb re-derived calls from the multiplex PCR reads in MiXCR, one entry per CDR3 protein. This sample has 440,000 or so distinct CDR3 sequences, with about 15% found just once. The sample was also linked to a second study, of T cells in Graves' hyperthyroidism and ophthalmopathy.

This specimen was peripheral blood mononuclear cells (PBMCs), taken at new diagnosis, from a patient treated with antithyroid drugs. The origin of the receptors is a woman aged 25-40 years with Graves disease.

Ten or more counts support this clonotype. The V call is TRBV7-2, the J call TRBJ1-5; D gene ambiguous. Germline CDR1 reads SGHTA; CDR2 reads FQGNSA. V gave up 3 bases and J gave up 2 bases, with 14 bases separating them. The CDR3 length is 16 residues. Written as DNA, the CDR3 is TGTGCCAGCAGCTTCCATATGTTTTCAGGCAATCAGCCCCAGCATTTT. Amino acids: CASSFHMFSGNQPQHF.

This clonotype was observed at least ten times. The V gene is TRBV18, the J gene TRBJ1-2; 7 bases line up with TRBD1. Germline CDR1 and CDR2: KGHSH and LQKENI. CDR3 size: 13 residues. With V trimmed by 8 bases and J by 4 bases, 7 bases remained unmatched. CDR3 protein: CASSPGTVYGYTF. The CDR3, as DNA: TGTGCCAGCAGCCCCGGGACAGTCTATGGCTACACCTTC.

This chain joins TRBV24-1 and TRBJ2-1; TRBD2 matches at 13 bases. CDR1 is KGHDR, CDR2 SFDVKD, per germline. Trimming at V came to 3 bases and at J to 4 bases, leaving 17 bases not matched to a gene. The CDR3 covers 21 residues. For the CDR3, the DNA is TGTGCCACCAGTGATACCGGGACACGGACTAGCGGGAGAGGGGAGTACAATGAGCAGTTCTTC. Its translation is CATSDTGTRTSGRGEYNEQFF.

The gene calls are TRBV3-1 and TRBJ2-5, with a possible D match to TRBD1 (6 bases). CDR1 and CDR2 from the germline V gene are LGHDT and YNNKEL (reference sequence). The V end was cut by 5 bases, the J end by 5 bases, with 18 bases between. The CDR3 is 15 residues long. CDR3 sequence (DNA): TGTGCCAGCAGCACGGCAGAGGGGACATGGGAGACCCAGTACTTC. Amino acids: CASSTAEGTWETQYF.

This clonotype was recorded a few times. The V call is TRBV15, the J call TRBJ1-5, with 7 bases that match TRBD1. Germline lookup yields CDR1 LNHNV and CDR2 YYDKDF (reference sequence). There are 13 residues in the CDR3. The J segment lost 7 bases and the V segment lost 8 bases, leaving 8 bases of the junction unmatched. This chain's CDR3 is CATGTGVTQPQHF. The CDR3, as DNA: TGTGCCACCGGTACAGGGGTCACCCAGCCCCAGCATTTT.

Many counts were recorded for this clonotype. The CDR3 sequence is CSAPRGRGSTDTQYF. CDR3 DNA: TGCAGTGCTCCCCGGGGTAGGGGGAGCACAGATACGCAGTATTTT. This sequence joins TRBV20-1 and TRBJ2-3; D may be TRBD1 (6 bases). CDR1 and CDR2 from the germline V gene are DFQATT and SNEGSKA (reference sequence). Trimming removed 5 bases from V and 0 bases from J, with 15 bases in between. This CDR3 region has 15 residues.

CDR3 amino acids: CSARRGAGEAFF. For the CDR3, the DNA is TGCAGTGCTAGACGGGGGGCGGGTGAAGCTTTCTTT. This chain uses TRBV20-1 with TRBJ1-1, with a weak D call TRBD1 (6 bases). Trimming shortened V by 2 bases and J by 7 bases, and 11 bases separated the two germline ends. Per the germline V gene, CDR1 is DFQATT and CDR2 is SNEGSKA (reference sequence). The length of the CDR3 is 12 residues.

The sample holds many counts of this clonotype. The CDR3 loop is CSQTRGGDGTEAFF. In nucleotides, the CDR3 is TGCAGCCAAACCCGAGGGGGGGATGGAACTGAAGCTTTCTTT. V gene TRBV20-1 combines with J gene TRBJ1-1, with D perhaps TRBD1 (6 bases). This CDR3 comprises 14 residues. Germline V gene sequence: CDR1 DFQATT, CDR2 SNEGSKA (reference sequence).

CDR3 in amino acids: CASSPPLGEYNEQFF. As DNA, the CDR3 is TGTGCCAGCAGCCCCCCCCTCGGAGAATACAATGAGCAGTTCTTC. The rearrangement joins TRBV9 to TRBJ2-1; no firm D call. The germline CDR1 and CDR2 sequences are SGDLS and YYNGEE. CDR3 length: 15 amino acids. The ends were cut back, 4 bases at V and 4 bases at J, with 15 bases in the middle. The variable domain in full, with the rest retrieved from reference TRBV9 and TRBJ2-1, is DSGVTQTPKHLITATGQRVTLRCSPRSGDLSVYWYQQSLDQGLQFLIQYYNGEERAKGNILERFSAQQFPDLHSELNLSSLELGDSALYFCASSPPLGEYNEQFFGPGTRLTVL.

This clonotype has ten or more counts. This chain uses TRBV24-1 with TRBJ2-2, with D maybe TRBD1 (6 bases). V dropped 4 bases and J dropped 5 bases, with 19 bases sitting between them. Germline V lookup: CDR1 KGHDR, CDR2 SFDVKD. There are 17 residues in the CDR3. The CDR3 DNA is TGTGCCACCAGTGACCCCACAGGGTGGAGTGCGACCGGGGAGCTGTTTTTT. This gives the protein CATSDPTGWSATGELFF.

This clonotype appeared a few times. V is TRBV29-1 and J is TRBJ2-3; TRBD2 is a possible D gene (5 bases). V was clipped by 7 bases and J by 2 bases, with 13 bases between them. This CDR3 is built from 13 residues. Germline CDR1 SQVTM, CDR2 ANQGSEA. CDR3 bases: TGCAGCGCCGATCGGGGTATCACAGATACGCAGTATTTT. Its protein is CSADRGITDTQYF.

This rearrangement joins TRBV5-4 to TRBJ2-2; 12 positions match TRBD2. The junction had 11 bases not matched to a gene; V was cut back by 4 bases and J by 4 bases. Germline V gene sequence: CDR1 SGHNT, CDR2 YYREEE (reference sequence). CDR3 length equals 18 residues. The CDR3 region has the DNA TGTGCCAGCAGCCGTATAGGACTAGCGGGACGTGGCACCGGGGAGCTGTTTTTT. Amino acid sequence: CASSRIGLAGRGTGELFF.

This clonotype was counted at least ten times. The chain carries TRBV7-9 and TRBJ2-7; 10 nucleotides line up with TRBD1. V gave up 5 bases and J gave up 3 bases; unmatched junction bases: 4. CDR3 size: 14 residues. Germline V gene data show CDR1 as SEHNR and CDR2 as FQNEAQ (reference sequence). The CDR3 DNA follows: TGTGCCAGCAGCCCTAGGACAGGGGGCTACGAGCAGTACTTC. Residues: CASSPRTGGYEQYF.

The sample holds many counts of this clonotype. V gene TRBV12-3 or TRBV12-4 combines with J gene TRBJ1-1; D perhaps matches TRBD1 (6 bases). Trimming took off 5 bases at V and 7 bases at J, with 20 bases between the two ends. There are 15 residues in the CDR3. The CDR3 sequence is CASSVAGAREGEAFF. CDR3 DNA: TGTGCCAGCAGTGTCGCAGGGGCCAGGGAGGGTGAAGCTTTCTTT.

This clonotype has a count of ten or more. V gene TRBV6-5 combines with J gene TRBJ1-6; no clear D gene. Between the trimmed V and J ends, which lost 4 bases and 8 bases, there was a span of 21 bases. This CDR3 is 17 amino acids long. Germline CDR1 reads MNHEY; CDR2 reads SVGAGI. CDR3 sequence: CASSSEPIPSPDSPLHF. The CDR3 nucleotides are TGTGCCAGCAGTTCGGAACCTATCCCGAGCCCGGATTCACCCCTCCACTTT.

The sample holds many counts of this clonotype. CDR3: CASNTQGAHTEAFF. CDR3 bases: TGTGCCAGCAATACACAGGGGGCACACACTGAAGCTTTCTTT. This rearrangement joins TRBV6-1 to TRBJ1-1; the match to TRBD1 covers 9 bases. Germline CDR1 and CDR2: MNHNS and SASEGT. After removal of 7 bases from V and 3 bases from J, the junction contained 6 bases not matched to a gene. This CDR3 has 14 residues.

CDR3 DNA sequence: TGTGCCAGCAAATTTGGCACAGGGGGCCCGTCCTACGAGCAGTACTTC. The encoded protein is CASKFGTGGPSYEQYF. This chain links TRBV6-1 with TRBJ2-7; 9 nucleotides agree with TRBD1. With 7 bases clipped from V and 1 base from J, the junction kept 11 bases outside the gene matches. There are 16 residues in the CDR3. CDR1 and CDR2 from the germline V gene are MNHNS and SASEGT.

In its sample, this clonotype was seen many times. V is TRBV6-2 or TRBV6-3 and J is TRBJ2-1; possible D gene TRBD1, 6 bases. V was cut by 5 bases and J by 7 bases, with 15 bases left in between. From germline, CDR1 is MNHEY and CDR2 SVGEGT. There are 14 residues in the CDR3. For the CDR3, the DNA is TGTGCCAGCAGTGTAGGGGGAGCAATGAATGAGCAGTTCTTC. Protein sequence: CASSVGGAMNEQFF.